This TCR beta chain was identified in a study of control samples from healthy donors and cancer patients (dated by TCRdb to the early 2020s). Libraries were constructed by the immunoSEQ multiplex PCR assay. TCRdb carries this immuneACCESS record with in-frame sequences only. Its versions omit some clonotypes, under half of them owing to an unresolved V gene in the studies checked, with the rest unexplained. This sample gives around 96,000 clones in total; approximately 93% of them show up just once. The ten most abundant clones make up 8% to 9.5% of the sample. This clone was detected once. No antigen is known for it. No base quality information exists; no much larger clone differs at one position. Source material: blood. The sequence came from a man aged 18 to 29 in good health.

The DNA is TGTGCCAGCAGCCAAATGGAGGACGGGACGTATAAACTGTTTTTT. Its protein is CASSQMEDGTYKLFF. This chain is built from TRBV7-9 and TRBJ1-4; perhaps TRBD1 is the D gene, with 5 bases matching. The trim is 5 bases for V and 11 bases for J, with a gap of 21 bases between the germline ends. The CDR3 sequence holds 15 residues, the cysteine and phenylalanine included. The retained sequence is limited to the CDR3, 45 bases, with the frame set at the first base. For CDR1 and CDR2, the germline V gene (reference sequence) lists SEHNR and FQNEAQ.